One T cell receptor (beta chain) is described in this entry. The antigen is undetermined. Then a second PCR, running about 6 to 12 cycles, was carried out with a sample-barcoded 5' primer and a J-beta primer mix. TCRdb passed the 5' RACE reads through MiXCR, listing each CDR3 protein once. The sample carries under 2 million distinct CDR3 sequences, roughly 32% recorded once. This sample is part of a study of blood T cells in healthy people across ages. Study results and caveats: Changes in expanded clonotypes were possibly confounded, as the CMV status of donors was unknown.

Samples each yielded at least 6 micrograms of total RNA. The germline V and J ends were trimmed by 7 bases and 2 bases, with 11 bases remaining between them. The CDR3 totals 12 residues. Germline loops: CDR1 DFQATT, CDR2 SNEGSKA (reference sequence). Input material: blood. This sequence was found in a young woman in good health. This chain joins TRBV20-1 and TRBJ1-1; D may be TRBD1 (5 bases). The CDR3 spells CSGLTANTEAFF. CDR3 in DNA: TGCAGTGGACTGACAGCAAACACTGAAGCTTTCTTT.